Given below is one TCR beta chain in context. Its matching antigen is unknown. The sample originates from a study of T cell responses to AZD1222 COVID-19 vaccine. Study-level findings and limits: Most donors were white British, females outnumbered males, and clonal diversity was possibly underestimated. Vaccine-associated CD4 TCRs spanned spike, dominant at 160-218 and 743-854. Spike-specific TCR breadth and depth both grew after two AZD1222 doses.

Germline CDR1 reads SGHRS; CDR2 reads YFSETQ. V was trimmed by 4 bases and J by 0 bases, leaving 19 bases between them. CDR3 length: 17 residues. This table comes from immunoSEQ multiplex PCR, and its TCRdb copy is limited to in-frame clones, with some not included. The sample yields about 130,000 clones, approximately 88% seen once. The source was peripheral blood, collected on day 0 of AZD1222 vaccination. The chain uses TRBV5-1 and TRBJ1-2; D not resolved. This sequence originates from an adult in good health. The chain's CDR3 is CASSPAVRWGPNYGYTF. CDR3 coding DNA: TGCGCCAGCAGCCCAGCGGTCAGGTGGGGTCCTAACTATGGCTACACCTTC.